This passage covers 17 T cell receptor beta chains from one sample sequenced in a study of T cells in women clearing cervical HPV infection (dated by TCRdb to 2016 to 2019). The library was prepared using the immunoSEQ multiplex PCR assay. This is the immuneACCESS table as TCRdb keeps it, with only in-frame sequences that have V and J called. A part of the clones is gone; compared with another copy, unresolved V genes explain less than half, and the rest is unexplained. For this sample, the table gives under 20,000 clones. The top ten constitute around 10% of the sample. Sequencing was carried out using blood buffy coat. The origin of the receptors is a woman aged 18 to 75 with a cervical HPV16 infection that either progressed to CIN3+ or cleared (not recorded which).

Concerning this clone: The read ends 3 residues before the CDR3 terminus; that terminus is restored from the germline J gene. The rearrangement links TRBV11-2 to TRBJ1-1; unclear D gene. The V end lost 1 base, the J end lost 4 bases, and 10 bases lay between the germline ends. This CDR3 contains 14 residues. Germline V gene data show CDR1 as SGHAT and CDR2 as FQNNGV. This CDR3 is CASSLVEAPTEAFF. Partial CDR3 DNA: TGTGCCAGCAGCTTAGTCGAGGCCCCCACTGAA.

Of note for this clone: Read sequence stops 3 residues before the CDR3 end, and the germline J gene provides the missing end. This chain uses TRBV29-1 with TRBJ1-1, with TRBD1 matching 8 bases. The J segment lost 4 bases and the V segment lost 7 bases, leaving 8 bases of the junction unmatched. The CDR3 runs to 13 residues. The germline V gene has CDR1 SQVTM and CDR2 ANQGSEA. CDR3 DNA (partial): TGCAGCGGACAGGGGTCTGGGGGCACTGAA. Translation: CSGQGSGGTE. The entire CDR3 protein reads CSGQGSGGTEAFF.

With respect to this clone: The read gets to within 3 residues of the CDR3 end, and the germline J gene fills in the rest. V gene TRBV2 combines with J gene TRBJ2-7; no clear D. Germline loops: CDR1 SNHLY, CDR2 FYNNEI. Deletions cut 8 bases from V and 2 bases from J, with 16 bases between. The CDR3 loop spans 14 amino acids. The DNA read from the CDR3 is TGTGCCAGCCAAGCGACCACTTTACCCTACGAG. Encoded protein: CASQATTLPYE. The complete CDR3 protein is CASQATTLPYEQYF.

Remarks on this clone: With the read ending 3 residues before the CDR3 end, the germline J gene is used to fill in that end. The V and J genes are TRBV5-1 and TRBJ2-2; 7 positions agree with TRBD1. This CDR3 region has 15 residues. CDR1 is SGHRS and CDR2 is YFSETQ in the germline V gene. The trim removed 0 bases at V and 5 bases at J, leaving 4 bases unmatched. The sequenced part of the CDR3 DNA is TGCGCCAGCAGCTTGGGGCAGGGGGTAACCGGGGAG. This codes for CASSLGQGVTGE. The complete CDR3 reads CASSLGQGVTGELFF.

Worth noting for this clone: From the germline J gene comes the end of the CDR3, since the read stops 3 residues before it. The genes are TRBV7-9 and TRBJ2-3; D is perhaps TRBD2 (5 bases). V gave up 6 bases and J gave up 3 bases, with 10 bases separating them. This CDR3 region has 13 residues. Germline loops: CDR1 SEHNR, CDR2 FQNEAQ (reference sequence). The CDR3 bases that were read are TGTGCCAGCAGTCGGCGCGGGACAGATACG. This encodes CASSRRGTDT. The complete CDR3 protein is CASSRRGTDTQYF. Full variable domain (missing parts from reference TRBV7-9 and TRBJ2-3): DTGVSQNPRHKITKRGQNVTFRCDPISEHNRLYWYRQTLGQGPEFLTYFQNEAQLEKSRLLSDRFSAERPKGSFSTLEIQRTEQGDSAMYLCASSRRGTDTQYFGPGTRLTVL.

To note about this clone: The sequence runs out 3 residues before the end of the CDR3; the remainder is reconstructed from the germline J gene. The chain carries TRBV20-1 and TRBJ1-5; 7 positions match TRBD1. Looked up from germline, CDR1 is DFQATT and CDR2 is SNEGSKA (reference sequence). The CDR3 is made up of 14 amino acids. V gave up 2 bases and J gave up 4 bases; unmatched junction bases: 5. The sequenced part of the CDR3 DNA is TGCAGTGCTAGAAGGGGGCTGGGTAATCAGCCC. It is translated as CSARRGLGNQP. The entire CDR3 is CSARRGLGNQPQHF.

The CDR3 sequence is CASSPLNTEAFF. CDR3 DNA (partial): TGTGCCAGCAGCCCCTTGAACACTGAA. This chain links TRBV7-9 with TRBJ1-1; D is undetermined. The CDR3 is cut off 3 residues early in the read; its end comes from the germline J gene. V gave up 5 bases and J gave up 0 bases, with 4 bases separating them. The germline CDR1 and CDR2 sequences are SEHNR and FQNEAQ (reference sequence). The CDR3 contains 12 residues.

In regard to this clone: The read ends 3 residues shy of where the CDR3 ends; the end is completed using the germline J gene. The rearrangement joins TRBV2 to TRBJ1-1, with D tentatively TRBD1 (5 bases). Per the germline V gene, CDR1 is SNHLY and CDR2 is FYNNEI. The CDR3 contains 12 residues. V was cut by 5 bases and J by 7 bases, with 11 bases left in between. Partial CDR3 DNA: TGTGCCAGCAGTCCCGGGGGAGATGAA. Amino acids: CASSPGGDE. The full CDR3 is CASSPGGDEAFF. The entire variable domain, with the rest obtained from reference TRBV2 and TRBJ1-1, is as follows: EPEVTQTPSHQVTQMGQEVILRCVPISNHLYFYWYRQILGQKVEFLVSFYNNEISEKSEIFDDQFSVERPDGSNFTLKIRSTKLEDSAMYFCASSPGGDEAFFGQGTRLTVV.

Turning to this clone: The sequenced fragment ends 3 residues before the CDR3 boundary, so the rest is inferred from the germline J gene. The genes are TRBV20-1 and TRBJ1-6, with a tentative D call TRBD1 (6 bases). The length of the CDR3 is 12 residues. From germline, CDR1 is DFQATT and CDR2 SNEGSKA (reference sequence). V shed 6 bases and J shed 7 bases, with 10 bases lying between them. CDR3 protein: CSARQANSPLHF. The CDR3 bases that were read are TGCAGTGCCAGACAGGCGAATTCACCC.

Turning to this clone: The read terminates 3 residues ahead of where the CDR3 ends, so the germline J gene completes it. The rearrangement uses TRBV20-1 and TRBJ2-1; TRBD2 is a possible D gene (6 bases). The ends were cut back, 3 bases at V and 4 bases at J, with 16 bases in the middle. Germline loops: CDR1 DFQATT, CDR2 SNEGSKA (reference sequence). The CDR3 contains 15 residues. The CDR3 DNA, read in part, is TGCAGTGCTAGCCGACCGACTAGTGGGTACAATGAG. Translated: CSASRPTSGYNE. The whole CDR3 protein reads CSASRPTSGYNEQFF.

In the case of this clone: The CDR3 goes on 3 residues after the read ends, and that part is filled in from the germline J gene. The chain is built from TRBV18 and TRBJ2-1, with TRBD1 identical over 9 bases. This CDR3 comprises 17 residues. Trimming removed 0 bases from V and 5 bases from J; junction bases left unmatched: 8. CDR1 and CDR2 (germline): KGHSH, LQKENI. The sequenced part of the CDR3 DNA is TGTGCCAGCTCACCACCGGTGGACAGGGGACGCAACAATGAG. Its protein product is CASSPPVDRGRNNE. The entire CDR3 protein is CASSPPVDRGRNNEQFF. The full variable domain, its missing parts supplied by reference TRBV18 and TRBJ2-1, is NAGVMQNPRHLVRRRGQEARLRCSPMKGHSHVYWYRQLPEEGLKFMVYLQKENIIDESGMPKERFSAEFPKEGPSILRIQQVVRGDSAAYFCASSPPVDRGRNNEQFFGPGTRLTVL.

Regarding this clone: The read finishes 3 residues shy of the CDR3 end, and the germline J gene is used to complete it. The chain recombines TRBV12-3 or TRBV12-4 with TRBJ2-6, with a weak D call TRBD1 (5 bases). Deletions cut 3 bases from V and 3 bases from J, with 6 bases between. CDR3 length equals 14 residues. The CDR3 sequence is CASSFTGGANVLTF. The CDR3 bases that were read are TGTGCCAGCAGTTTTACAGGTGGGGCCAACGTC.

As to this clone: Read coverage stops 3 residues before the CDR3 terminus; the germline J gene supplies the remainder. The rearrangement uses TRBV14 and TRBJ2-7, with 10 bases that match TRBD1. Germline CDR1 SGHDN, CDR2 FVKESK. Trimming cost V 5 bases and J 2 bases; bases outside gene matches: 3. The CDR3 runs to 14 residues. The CDR3 sequence is CASSSGQGTYEQYF. Partial CDR3 DNA: TGTGCCAGCAGCTCGGGACAGGGGACCTACGAG.

Here the CDR3 reads CSARDWQGTGETQYF. CDR3 bases read: TGCAGTGCTAGAGACTGGCAGGGCACCGGAGAGACC. V and J are TRBV20-1 and TRBJ2-5; D is perhaps TRBD1 (5 bases). From the germline J gene comes the end of the CDR3, since the read stops 3 residues before it. Germline V lookup: CDR1 DFQATT, CDR2 SNEGSKA (reference sequence). The V end lost 0 bases, the J end lost 4 bases, and 15 bases lay between the germline ends. This CDR3 region has 15 residues.

Of note for this clone: The CDR3 end is not reached by the read, which stops 3 residues before it; the germline J gene fills it in. The V call is TRBV5-1, the J call TRBJ1-3, with TRBD1 matching 7 bases. Germline loops: CDR1 SGHRS, CDR2 YFSETQ. The CDR3 is 16 amino acids. The V and J ends lost 1 base and 2 bases, in that order; junction bases with no gene match: 6. The covered CDR3 bases are TGCGCCAGCAGCTTGCAACCCGGGACAGCTGGAAACACC. Its protein product is CASSLQPGTAGNT. The CDR3 in full is CASSLQPGTAGNTIYF.

As regards this clone: Read sequence stops 3 residues before the CDR3 end, and the germline J gene provides the missing end. This chain joins TRBV20-1 and TRBJ2-5; D might be TRBD2 (6 bases). The CDR3 consists of 15 residues. Trimming removed 4 bases from V and 3 bases from J, with 18 bases in between. Germline values: CDR1 DFQATT, CDR2 SNEGSKA (reference sequence). CDR3: CSATGLGIGKETQYF. Incomplete CDR3 DNA: TGCAGTGCTACGGGACTGGGTATCGGAAAAGAGACC.

Comment on this clone: Read sequence stops 3 residues before the CDR3 end, and the germline J gene provides the missing end. The V and J genes are TRBV20-1 and TRBJ2-7; tentative D call: TRBD1 (5 bases). Germline CDR1 is DFQATT and CDR2 is SNEGSKA (reference sequence). The CDR3 runs 16 residues. V was pared by 6 bases and J by 1 base, with 22 bases between. The part of the CDR3 DNA that was read is TGCAGTGCCGGACGGGCGACAGAGGCCCTTTCCTACGAG. Its translation: CSAGRATEALSYE. The entire CDR3 reads CSAGRATEALSYEQYF.